This entry lists 27 T cell receptor beta chains sequenced from one sample in a study of shared clonotypes between healthy human individuals. Here immunoSEQ multiplex PCR was the method, and the copy in TCRdb shows in-frame clones only, minus some. The repertoire holds about 1 million clones, with approximately 70% as singletons. Sequencing was done on a sample of memory CD4+ T cells sorted from blood. Subset of the sample: CD45RA-negative fraction. The origin of the receptors is a man younger than 35 in good health.

This clone occurred once. The sample carries other DNA sequences with the same CDR3. V gene TRBV5-1 combines with J gene TRBJ1-6, with TRBD1 identical over 9 bases. CDR1 and CDR2 from the germline V gene are SGHRS and YFSETQ. Germline trimming cut 0 bases from V and 9 bases from J; bases unmatched to any gene: 4. The CDR3 is 15 amino acids. The CDR3 loop is CASSLGQGGSSPLHF. DNA of the CDR3: TGCGCCAGCAGCTTGGGACAGGGGGGTAGTTCACCCCTCCACTTT.

This clone was recorded only once. This chain uses TRBV30 with TRBJ1-5; D unclear. V shed 4 bases and J shed 0 bases, with 10 bases lying between them. The length of the CDR3 is 14 residues. Looked up from germline, CDR1 is GTSNPN and CDR2 is SVGIG (reference sequence). The CDR3 region has the DNA TGTGCCTGGACCCCCCACGCTAGCAATCAGCCCCAGCATTTT. Protein sequence: CAWTPHASNQPQHF.

A remark on this clone: A junction boundary mismatches the germline segment, possibly from a read error. The gene calls are TRBV7-3 and TRBJ1-1; TRBD1 agrees at 7 bases. This CDR3 has 15 residues. Germline CDR1 reads SGHTA; CDR2 reads FQGTGA. CDR3 residues: CASSPGQVGNTEAFF. The CDR3, as DNA: TGTGCCAGCAGCCCTGGACAGGTCGGGAACACCGAAGCTTTCTTT.

The V and J genes are TRBV25-1 and TRBJ1-6, with TRBD1 matching 11 bases. Germline CDR1 and CDR2: MGHDK and SYGVNS. V shed 3 bases, J shed 10 bases, and the junction held 14 bases outside the gene matches. The CDR3 totals 18 residues. CDR3 DNA: TGTGCCAGCAGTGATTCGGCTCGGACAGGGGGCTTACGGTCACCCCTCCACTTT. This translates into CASSDSARTGGLRSPLHF.

V usage is TRBV30 and J usage is TRBJ1-4; possibly TRBD1 for D (6 bases). V gave up 1 base and J gave up 7 bases, with 13 bases separating them. The germline gives CDR1 GTSNPN, CDR2 SVGIG (reference sequence). The CDR3 is 14 residues long. DNA of the CDR3: TGTGCCTGGAGTGCGGACAGAGGGACTGAAAAACTGTTTTTT. Encoded protein: CAWSADRGTEKLFF.

This chain uses TRBV19 with TRBJ1-1; D gene unclear. There are 17 residues in the CDR3. The germline CDR1 and CDR2 sequences are LNHDA and SQIVND (reference sequence). The V end lost 3 bases, the J end lost 1 base, and 18 bases lay between the germline ends. The CDR3 protein is CASSIISIRYKNTEAFF. In DNA, the CDR3 is TGTGCCAGTAGTATTATTTCTATTCGGTACAAGAACACTGAAGCTTTCTTT.

This sequence joins TRBV5-4 and TRBJ1-2; 9 bases map to TRBD1. Trimming at V came to 2 bases and at J to 8 bases, leaving 7 bases not matched to a gene. Germline lookup yields CDR1 SGHNT and CDR2 YYREEE (reference sequence). The CDR3 has 14 residues. The CDR3 DNA reads as TGTGCCAGCAGCTTATTACAGGGGGCGGAGGGCTACACCTTC. Encoded protein: CASSLLQGAEGYTF.

The V call is TRBV9, the J call TRBJ2-7; D might be TRBD1 (6 bases). V was shortened by 4 bases and J by 2 bases, with 19 bases between the two germline ends. CDR3 length: 16 amino acids. Germline-derived CDR1 and CDR2 are SGDLS and YYNGEE. In DNA form, the CDR3 reads TGTGCCAGCAGCCCTTCCTCTGGACAGATAGCCTACGAGCAGTACTTC. It yields the protein CASSPSSGQIAYEQYF.

This clone was detected once. The chain uses TRBV27 and TRBJ1-2; D call uncertain. Trimming pared 6 bases from V and 8 bases from J, leaving 16 bases between. Looked up from germline, CDR1 is MNHEY and CDR2 is SMNVEV (reference sequence). This CDR3 spans 13 amino acids. As DNA, the CDR3 is TGTGCCAGCAGCCCTCGTGGGAGTTGGGGCTACACCTTC. Protein: CASSPRGSWGYTF.

The V gene is TRBV7-9, the J gene TRBJ1-2; 7 bases map to TRBD1. With 0 bases clipped from V and 2 bases from J, the junction kept 3 bases outside the gene matches. CDR1 SEHNR and CDR2 FQNEAQ come from the germline V gene (reference sequence). The CDR3 extends over 15 amino acids. DNA of the CDR3: TGTGCCAGCAGCTTAGCGGCAGGGGGAAACTATGGCTACACCTTC. As protein: CASSLAAGGNYGYTF.

The chain has TRBV13 and TRBJ2-7; 8 bases are shared with TRBD2. The CDR3 is 15 residues long. V dropped 2 bases and J dropped 7; count of bases not matched to a gene: 10. Per the germline V gene, CDR1 is PRHDT and CDR2 is FYEKMQ (reference sequence). CDR3 protein: CASSLNVGRAGEQYF. The CDR3 DNA is TGTGCCAGCAGCTTAAATGTCGGGAGGGCCGGTGAGCAGTACTTC.

In this sample, this clone turned up once. The V and J genes are TRBV2 and TRBJ2-7; 9 nucleotides line up with TRBD2. The CDR3 is made up of 15 amino acids. CDR1 is SNHLY, CDR2 FYNNEI, per germline. Trimming took 4 bases from V and 2 from J; bases not matched to a gene: 6. The CDR3 DNA is TGTGCCAGCAGTGTGACTAGCGGTTCCACCTACGAGCAGTACTTC. It codes for CASSVTSGSTYEQYF.

The chain recombines TRBV5-1 with TRBJ2-7; possibly TRBD1 or TRBD2 for D (5 bases each). The CDR3 is 13 residues long. The V end was cut by 4 bases, the J end by 4 bases, with 12 bases between. Germline V gene sequence: CDR1 SGHRS, CDR2 YFSETQ. In nucleotides, the CDR3 is TGCGCCAGCAGCAGGGGACCGTCATACGAGCAGTACTTC. Its translation is CASSRGPSYEQYF.

This clone was detected only a few times. The CDR3 loop is CASSAGGDNPYEQFF. CDR3 coding DNA: TGTGCCAGTAGTGCCGGGGGGGATAATCCCTATGAGCAGTTCTTC. The chain is built from TRBV19 and TRBJ2-1, with 8 bases identical to TRBD2. Looked up from germline, CDR1 is LNHDA and CDR2 is SQIVND (reference sequence). Unmatched junction bases numbered 11, after V lost 5 bases and J lost 8 bases. This CDR3 contains 15 residues.

This clone has just a few counts. This chain connects TRBV6-6 to TRBJ2-5; D uncertain. The CDR3 contains 11 residues. Deletions cut 4 bases from V and 5 bases from J, with 5 bases between. Germline V gene sequence: CDR1 MNHNY, CDR2 SVGAGI (reference sequence). CDR3 in amino acids: CASSWAETQYF. CDR3 in DNA: TGTGCCAGCAGTTGGGCGGAGACCCAGTACTTC.

A word on this clone: The same CDR3 arises from other DNA sequences in this sample as well. This rearrangement joins TRBV4-3 to TRBJ2-3; TRBD1 is a possible D gene (6 bases). The CDR3 runs 15 residues. Per germline, CDR1 LGHNA and CDR2 YSLEER. V was clipped by 3 bases and J by 1 base, with 11 bases between them. CDR3 protein: CASSQQGQGTDTQYF. CDR3 bases: TGCGCCAGCAGCCAGCAGGGGCAAGGCACAGATACGCAGTATTTT.

The J gene is TRBJ1-1, the V gene TRBV29-1; D unclear. Germline-derived CDR1 and CDR2 are SQVTM and ANQGSEA. Trimming removed 0 bases at V and 0 bases at J, with 11 bases between. The length of the CDR3 is 15 residues. CDR3 residues: CSVEDNPTVNTEAFF. CDR3 coding DNA: TGCAGCGTTGAAGATAATCCGACTGTGAACACTGAAGCTTTCTTT.

The CDR3: CASSSGRPLGTQYF. CDR3 bases: TGTGCCAGCAGCTCTGGGAGGCCACTGGGGACCCAGTACTTC. J is TRBJ2-5 and V is TRBV11-2; perhaps TRBD2 as D (6 bases). The V end was cut by 4 bases, the J end by 7 bases, with 16 bases between. CDR3 length equals 14 residues. The V gene's germline CDR1 is SGHAT and CDR2 FQNNGV.

The chain employs TRBV9 and TRBJ2-3; TRBD2 might be the D (6 bases). The CDR3 length is 15 residues. With 4 bases removed from V and 6 bases from J, the gap between germline ends came to 18 bases. Germline lookup yields CDR1 SGDLS and CDR2 YYNGEE. The CDR3 protein is CASSQSAGLSDTQYF. The CDR3 region has the DNA TGTGCCAGCAGCCAAAGCGCGGGGCTTTCGGATACGCAGTATTTT.

This rearrangement joins TRBV15 to TRBJ1-2; 10 nucleotides agree with TRBD1. Germline V gene lookup returns CDR1 LNHNV and CDR2 YYDKDF (reference sequence). The trim removed 4 bases at V and 6 bases at J, leaving 8 bases unmatched. The CDR3 is 15 amino acids. The CDR3 sequence is CATSTGQGWSDGYTF. CDR3 nucleotides: TGTGCCACCAGCACGGGACAGGGGTGGTCGGATGGCTACACCTTC.

This clone was found a few times. The chain employs TRBV30 and TRBJ1-2, with 8 positions matching TRBD1. The V gene end was trimmed by 2 bases and the J gene end by 7 bases; junction bases not matched to a gene: 6. This CDR3 spans 13 amino acids. Germline loops: CDR1 GTSNPN, CDR2 SVGIG (reference sequence). This CDR3 is CAWSLGRGRGYTF. The DNA for the CDR3 is TGTGCCTGGAGTCTGGGCAGGGGGCGTGGCTACACCTTC.

The J gene is TRBJ2-3, the V gene TRBV21-1. TRBV21-1 is designated a pseudogene. The CDR3 consists of 20 residues. The chain's CDR3 is CASSKEKGSAQNPTTDTQYF. The CDR3 DNA follows: TGTGCCAGCAGCAAAGAAAAGGGTTCGGCACAGAACCCTACAACAGATACGCAGTATTTT.

The V call is TRBV29-1, the J call TRBJ2-4; 8 positions match TRBD1. Per the germline V gene, CDR1 is SQVTM and CDR2 is ANQGSEA. Losses at the gene ends were 5 bases for V and 0 bases for J; bases not matched to a gene: 9. The CDR3 contains 16 residues. CDR3 sequence (DNA): TGCAGCGTTTCTGACACGGACAGGGTAGCCAAAAACATTCAGTACTTC. Translation: CSVSDTDRVAKNIQYF.

The rearrangement joins TRBV5-4 to TRBJ2-3; the D is unclear. Trimming took 3 bases from V and 0 from J, leaving 8 bases between them. Looked up from germline, CDR1 is SGHNT and CDR2 is YYREEE (reference sequence). CDR3 length: 14 amino acids. CDR3: CASSSTTSTDTQYF. Here the CDR3 DNA reads TGTGCCAGCAGCTCGACAACTAGCACAGATACGCAGTATTTT.

Ten or more counts support this clone. The chain uses TRBV6-1 and TRBJ2-1; 8 bases map to TRBD1. The trim removed 1 base at V and 10 bases at J, leaving 9 bases unmatched. CDR3 length: 15 residues. Germline CDR1 is MNHNS and CDR2 is SASEGT. The CDR3 DNA is TGTGCCAGCAGTGAAGGGACAGGGCATCTGGGGGAGCAGTTCTTC. This encodes CASSEGTGHLGEQFF.

This rearrangement joins TRBV2 to TRBJ1-6; TRBD1 might be the D (5 bases). The CDR3 extends over 14 amino acids. V lost 6 bases and J 3 bases, leaving 9 bases between the germline ends. Germline lookup yields CDR1 SNHLY and CDR2 FYNNEI. DNA of the CDR3: TGTGCCAGCAGCAGACAGTTCTATAATTCACCCCTCCACTTT. Amino acids: CASSRQFYNSPLHF. Looking up the rest from reference TRBV2 and TRBJ1-6 gives the full variable domain: EPEVTQTPSHQVTQMGQEVILRCVPISNHLYFYWYRQILGQKVEFLVSFYNNEISEKSEIFDDQFSVERPDGSNFTLKIRSTKLEDSAMYFCASSRQFYNSPLHFGNGTRLTVT.

This clone was seen once. The J gene is TRBJ1-1, the V gene TRBV6-1; possible D gene TRBD1, 6 bases. Deletions cut 7 bases from V and 0 bases from J, with 15 bases between. Germline-derived CDR1 and CDR2 are MNHNS and SASEGT. The CDR3 sequence is 15 residues long. The CDR3 nucleotides read TGTGCCAGCATCCCGAGGGGGGACATGAACACTGAAGCTTTCTTT. It encodes CASIPRGDMNTEAFF.